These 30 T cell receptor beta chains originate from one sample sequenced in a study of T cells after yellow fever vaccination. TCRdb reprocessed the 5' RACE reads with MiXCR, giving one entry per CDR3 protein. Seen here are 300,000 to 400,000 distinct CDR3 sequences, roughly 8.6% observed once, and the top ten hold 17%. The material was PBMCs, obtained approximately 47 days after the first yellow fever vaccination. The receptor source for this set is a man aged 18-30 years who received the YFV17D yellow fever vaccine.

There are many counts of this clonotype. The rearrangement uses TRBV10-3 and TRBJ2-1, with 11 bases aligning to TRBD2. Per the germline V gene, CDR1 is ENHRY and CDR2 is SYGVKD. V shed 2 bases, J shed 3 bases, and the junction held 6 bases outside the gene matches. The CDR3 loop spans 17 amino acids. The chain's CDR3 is CAISESLAGGVYNEQFF. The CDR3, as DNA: TGTGCCATCAGTGAGAGCCTAGCGGGGGGAGTCTACAATGAGCAGTTCTTC.

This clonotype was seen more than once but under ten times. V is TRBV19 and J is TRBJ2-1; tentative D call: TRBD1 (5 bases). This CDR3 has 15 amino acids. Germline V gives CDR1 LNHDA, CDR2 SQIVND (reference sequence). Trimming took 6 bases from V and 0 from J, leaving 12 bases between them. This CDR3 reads CASSMTDRSYNEQFF. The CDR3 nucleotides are TGTGCCAGTAGCATGACAGACCGCTCCTACAATGAGCAGTTCTTC.

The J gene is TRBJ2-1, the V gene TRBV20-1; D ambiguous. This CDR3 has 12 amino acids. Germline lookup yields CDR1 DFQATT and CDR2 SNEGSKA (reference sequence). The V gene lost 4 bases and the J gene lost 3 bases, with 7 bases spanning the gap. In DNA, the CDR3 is TGCAGTGCTACAGACTTCTACAATGAGCAGTTCTTC. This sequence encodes CSATDFYNEQFF.

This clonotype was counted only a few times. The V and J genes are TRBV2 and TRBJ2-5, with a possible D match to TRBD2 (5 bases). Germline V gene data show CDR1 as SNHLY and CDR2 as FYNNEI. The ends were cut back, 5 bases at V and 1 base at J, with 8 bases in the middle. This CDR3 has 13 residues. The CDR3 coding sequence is TGTGCCAGCAGTACAGAGGGCCAAGAGACCCAGTACTTC. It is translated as CASSTEGQETQYF.

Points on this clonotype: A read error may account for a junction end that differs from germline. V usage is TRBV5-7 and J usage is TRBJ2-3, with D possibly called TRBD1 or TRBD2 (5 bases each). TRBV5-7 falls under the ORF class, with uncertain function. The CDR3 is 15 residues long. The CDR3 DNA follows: TGTGCCATCAGCCCCGGGACCCGCGGCTCAGATACGCAGTATTTT. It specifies CAISPGTRGSDTQYF.

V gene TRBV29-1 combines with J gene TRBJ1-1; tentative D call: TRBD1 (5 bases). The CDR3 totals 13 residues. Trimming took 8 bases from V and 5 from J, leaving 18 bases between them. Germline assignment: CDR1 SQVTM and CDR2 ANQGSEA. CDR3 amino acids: CSWSSGVGTEAFF. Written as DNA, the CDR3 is TGCAGCTGGTCCTCGGGGGTCGGGACTGAAGCTTTCTTT.

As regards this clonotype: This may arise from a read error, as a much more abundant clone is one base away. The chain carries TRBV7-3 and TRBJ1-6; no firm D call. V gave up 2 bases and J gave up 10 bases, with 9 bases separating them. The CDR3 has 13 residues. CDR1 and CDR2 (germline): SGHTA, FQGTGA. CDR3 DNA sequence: TGTGCCAGCAGCTTACATGCGAAATCACCCCTCCACTTT. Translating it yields CASSLHAKSPLHF.

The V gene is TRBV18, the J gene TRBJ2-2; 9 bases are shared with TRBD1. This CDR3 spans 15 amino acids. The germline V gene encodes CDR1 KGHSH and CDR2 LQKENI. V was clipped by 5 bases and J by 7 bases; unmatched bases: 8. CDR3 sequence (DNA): TGTGCCAGCTCAGCTGGGACAGGGAGAATCGGGGAGCTGTTTTTT. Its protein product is CASSAGTGRIGELFF. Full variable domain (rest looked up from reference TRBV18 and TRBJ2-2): NAGVMQNPRHLVRRRGQEARLRCSPMKGHSHVYWYRQLPEEGLKFMVYLQKENIIDESGMPKERFSAEFPKEGPSILRIQQVVRGDSAAYFCASSAGTGRIGELFFGEGSRLTVL.

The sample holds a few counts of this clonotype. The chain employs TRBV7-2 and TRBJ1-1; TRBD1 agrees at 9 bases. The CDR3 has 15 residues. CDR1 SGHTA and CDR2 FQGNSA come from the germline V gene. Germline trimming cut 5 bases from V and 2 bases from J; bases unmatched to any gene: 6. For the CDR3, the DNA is TGTGCCAGCAGCCAACAGGGGGCCATCAACACTGAAGCTTTCTTT. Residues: CASSQQGAINTEAFF.

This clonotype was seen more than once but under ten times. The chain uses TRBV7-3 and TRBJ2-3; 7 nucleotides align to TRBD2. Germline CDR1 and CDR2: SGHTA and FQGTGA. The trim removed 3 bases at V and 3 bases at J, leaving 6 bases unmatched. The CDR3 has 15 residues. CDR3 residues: CASSFGGGLTDTQYF. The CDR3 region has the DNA TGTGCCAGCAGCTTTGGGGGGGGATTGACAGATACGCAGTATTTT.

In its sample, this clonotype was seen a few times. The CDR3 region has the DNA TGTGCCAGCAGTTTATTGCCTGGAAACACCATATATTTT. Encoded protein: CASSLLPGNTIYF. The chain is built from TRBV27 and TRBJ1-3; D not resolved. The CDR3 runs 13 residues. The ends were cut back, 1 base at V and 2 bases at J, with 3 bases in the middle. CDR1 MNHEY and CDR2 SMNVEV come from the germline V gene (reference sequence).

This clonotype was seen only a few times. The DNA for the CDR3 is TGCGCCAGCAGCTTGAAGGACATGAACTATGGCTACACCTTC. Amino acid sequence: CASSLKDMNYGYTF. This chain connects TRBV5-1 to TRBJ1-2; tentatively, D is TRBD1 (5 bases). The germline V and J ends were trimmed by 1 base and 2 bases, with 9 bases remaining between them. Germline values: CDR1 SGHRS, CDR2 YFSETQ. This CDR3 region has 14 residues.

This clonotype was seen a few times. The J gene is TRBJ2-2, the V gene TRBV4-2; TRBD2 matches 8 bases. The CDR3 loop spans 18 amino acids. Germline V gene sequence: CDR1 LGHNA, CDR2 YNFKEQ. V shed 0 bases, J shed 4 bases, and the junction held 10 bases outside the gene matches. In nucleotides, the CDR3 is TGTGCCAGCAGCCAAGATAATTTTGCGGGGGGCTCCACCGGGGAGCTGTTTTTT. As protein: CASSQDNFAGGSTGELFF.

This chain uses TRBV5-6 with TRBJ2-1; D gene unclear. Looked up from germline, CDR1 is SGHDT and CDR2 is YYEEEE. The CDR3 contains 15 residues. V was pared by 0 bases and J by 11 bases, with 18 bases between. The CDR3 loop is CASSLVTTPLIKQFF. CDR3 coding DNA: TGTGCCAGCAGCTTGGTTACGACACCGTTAATAAAGCAGTTCTTC.

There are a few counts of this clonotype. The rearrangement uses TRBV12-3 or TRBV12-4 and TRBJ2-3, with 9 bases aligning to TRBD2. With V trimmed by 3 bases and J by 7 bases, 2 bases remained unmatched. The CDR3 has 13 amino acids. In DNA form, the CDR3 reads TGTGCCAGCAGTTTTGCGGGAGGGAATACGCAGTATTTT. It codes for CASSFAGGNTQYF.

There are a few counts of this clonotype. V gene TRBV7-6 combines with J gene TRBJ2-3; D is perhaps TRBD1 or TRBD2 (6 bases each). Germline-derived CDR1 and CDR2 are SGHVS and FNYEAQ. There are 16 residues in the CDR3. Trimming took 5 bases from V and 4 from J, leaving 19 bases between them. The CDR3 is CASSPLSTGAADTQYF. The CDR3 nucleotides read TGTGCCAGCAGCCCTCTTTCGACGGGGGCGGCAGATACGCAGTATTTT.

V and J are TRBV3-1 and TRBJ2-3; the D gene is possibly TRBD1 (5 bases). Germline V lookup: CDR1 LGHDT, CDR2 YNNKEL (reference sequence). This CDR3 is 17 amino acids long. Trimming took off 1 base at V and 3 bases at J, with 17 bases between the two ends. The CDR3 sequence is CASSQVVGYRLTDTQYF. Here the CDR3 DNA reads TGTGCCAGCAGCCAAGTAGTGGGTTACAGGCTGACAGATACGCAGTATTTT.

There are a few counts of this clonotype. The CDR3 bases are TGTGCCAGCAGCTTGCTCCTTGGAAACACCATATATTTT. Its protein product is CASSLLLGNTIYF. The chain couples TRBV5-6 to TRBJ1-3; D gene unclear. CDR1 is SGHDT, CDR2 YYEEEE, per germline. This CDR3 region has 13 residues. Trimming left V 1 base short and J 3 bases short, with 5 bases between.

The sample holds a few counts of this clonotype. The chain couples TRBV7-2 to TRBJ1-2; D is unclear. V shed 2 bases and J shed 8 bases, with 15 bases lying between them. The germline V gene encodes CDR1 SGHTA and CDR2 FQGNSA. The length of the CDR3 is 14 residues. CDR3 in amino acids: CASSLWARQEGYTF. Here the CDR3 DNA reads TGTGCCAGCAGCTTATGGGCCCGGCAGGAGGGCTACACCTTC. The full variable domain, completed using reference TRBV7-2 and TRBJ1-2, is GAGVSQSPSNKVTEKGKDVELRCDPISGHTALYWYRQSLGQGLEFLIYFQGNSAPDKSGLPSDRFSAERTGGSVSTLTIQRTQQEDSAVYLCASSLWARQEGYTFGSGTRLTVV.

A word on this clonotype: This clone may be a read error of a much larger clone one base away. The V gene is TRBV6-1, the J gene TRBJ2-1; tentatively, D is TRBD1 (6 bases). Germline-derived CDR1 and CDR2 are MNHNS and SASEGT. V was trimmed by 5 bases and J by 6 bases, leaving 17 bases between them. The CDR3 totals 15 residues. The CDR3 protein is CASSQQGINFNEQFF. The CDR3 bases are TGTGCCAGCAGTCAACAGGGTATCAACTTCAATGAGCAGTTCTTC.

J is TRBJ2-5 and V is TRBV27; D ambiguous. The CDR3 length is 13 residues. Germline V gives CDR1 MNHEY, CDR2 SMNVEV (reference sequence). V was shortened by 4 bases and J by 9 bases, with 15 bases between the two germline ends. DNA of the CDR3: TGTGCCAGCAGTTCTGGCCTGAAATCGGCCCAGTACTTC. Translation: CASSSGLKSAQYF.

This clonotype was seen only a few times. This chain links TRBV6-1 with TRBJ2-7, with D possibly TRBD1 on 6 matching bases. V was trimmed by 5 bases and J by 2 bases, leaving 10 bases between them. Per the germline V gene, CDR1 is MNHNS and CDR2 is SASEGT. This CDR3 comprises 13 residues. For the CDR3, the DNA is TGTGCCAGCAGTCCAGGGGTGACCTACGAGCAGTACTTC. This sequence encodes CASSPGVTYEQYF.

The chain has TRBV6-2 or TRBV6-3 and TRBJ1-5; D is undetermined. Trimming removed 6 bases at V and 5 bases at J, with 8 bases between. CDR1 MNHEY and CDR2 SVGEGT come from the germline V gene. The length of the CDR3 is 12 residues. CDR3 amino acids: CASRIGHQPQHF. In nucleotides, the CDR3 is TGTGCCAGCAGAATAGGACATCAGCCCCAGCATTTT.

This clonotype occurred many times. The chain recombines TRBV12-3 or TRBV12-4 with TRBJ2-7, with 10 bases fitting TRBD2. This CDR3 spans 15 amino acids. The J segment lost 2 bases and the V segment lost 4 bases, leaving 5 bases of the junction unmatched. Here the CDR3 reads CASSSLAGAAYEQYF. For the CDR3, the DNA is TGTGCCAGCAGTTCCCTAGCGGGGGCAGCCTACGAGCAGTACTTC.

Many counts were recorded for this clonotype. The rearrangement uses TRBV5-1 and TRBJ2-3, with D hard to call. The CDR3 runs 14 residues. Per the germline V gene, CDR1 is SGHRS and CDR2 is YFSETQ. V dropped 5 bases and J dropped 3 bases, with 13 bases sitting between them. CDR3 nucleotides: TGCGCCAGCAGGTCCCAAACCACGACAGATACGCAGTATTTT. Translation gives CASRSQTTTDTQYF.

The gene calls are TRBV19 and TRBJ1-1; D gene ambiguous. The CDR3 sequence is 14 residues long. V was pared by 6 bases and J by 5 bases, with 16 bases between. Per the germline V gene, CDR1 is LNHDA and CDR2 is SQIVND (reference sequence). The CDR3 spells CASSPLSGWTEAFF. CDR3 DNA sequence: TGTGCCAGTAGCCCCCTAAGCGGGTGGACTGAAGCTTTCTTT. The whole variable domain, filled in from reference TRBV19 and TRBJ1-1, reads DGGITQSPKYLFRKEGQNVTLSCEQNLNHDAMYWYRQDPGQGLRLIYYSQIVNDFQKGDIAEGYSVSREKKESFPLTVTSAQKNPTAFYLCASSPLSGWTEAFFGQGTRLTVV.

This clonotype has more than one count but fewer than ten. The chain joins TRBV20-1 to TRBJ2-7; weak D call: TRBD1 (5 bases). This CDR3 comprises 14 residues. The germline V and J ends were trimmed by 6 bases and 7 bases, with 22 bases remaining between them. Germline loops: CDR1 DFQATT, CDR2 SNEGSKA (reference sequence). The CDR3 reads CSAVGPRPAGEQYV. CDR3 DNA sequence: TGCAGTGCCGTGGGGCCCCGGCCCGCAGGGGAGCAGTACGTC.

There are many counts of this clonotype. CDR3 region: CASSLRAEGGYTF. The CDR3 region has the DNA TGCGCCAGCAGCTTGCGAGCCGAGGGTGGCTACACCTTC. The chain joins TRBV5-1 to TRBJ1-2; D gene uncertain. The V gene's germline CDR1 is SGHRS and CDR2 YFSETQ. This CDR3 is built from 13 residues. The V end lost 1 base, the J end lost 7 bases, and 11 bases lay between the germline ends.

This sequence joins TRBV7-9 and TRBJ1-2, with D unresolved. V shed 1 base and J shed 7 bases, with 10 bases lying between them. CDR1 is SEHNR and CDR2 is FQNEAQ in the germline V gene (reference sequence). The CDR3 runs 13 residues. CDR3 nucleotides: TGTGCCAGCAGCTTAGGCCCGGAGAGTGGCTACACCTTC. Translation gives CASSLGPESGYTF.

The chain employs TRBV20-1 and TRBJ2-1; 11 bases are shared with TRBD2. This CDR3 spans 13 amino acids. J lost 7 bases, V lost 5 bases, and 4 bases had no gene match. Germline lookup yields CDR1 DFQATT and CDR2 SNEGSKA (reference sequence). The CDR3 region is CSAATSGVNEQFF. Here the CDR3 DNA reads TGCAGTGCTGCGACTAGCGGGGTTAATGAGCAGTTCTTC.